The rows below give T cell receptor beta chains drawn from one sample of a study of T cell responses to AZD1222 COVID-19 vaccine. Assay: immunoSEQ multiplex PCR; the TCRdb copy retains only in-frame clones and omits some. The sample shows 70,000 or so clones, 60% to 85% of them seen only once. Sequencing was performed on peripheral blood, taken on day 0 of MenACWY control vaccination. These receptors were obtained from an adult in good health. Both conserved end residues are part of each CDR3. The D gene is left open where the match is weak. Not all rows give a size; the values are once, few, many and, for expanded clones, a class.

D	size	J	V	CDR3	DNA
-	-	TRBJ1-5	TRBV5-8	CASSLEGLNNQPQHF	TGTGCCAGCAGCTTGGAGGGACTCAATAATCAGCCCCAGCATTTT
-	many	TRBJ1-1	TRBV6-5	CASSFGQATEAFF	TGTGCCAGCAGTTTCGGACAAGCAACTGAAGCTTTCTTT
TRBD1	few	TRBJ1-1	TRBV5-4	CASSLGGRMNTEAFF	TGTGCCAGCAGCCTAGGGGGCCGGATGAACACTGAAGCTTTCTTT
-	-	TRBJ1-1	TRBV30	CAWSRSLMNTEAFF	TGTGCCTGGAGCAGGTCCCTAATGAACACTGAAGCTTTCTTT
-	-	TRBJ2-3	TRBV5-4	CASSLEGSDTQYF	TGTGCCAGCAGCTTGGAAGGGTCAGATACGCAGTATTTT
TRBD1	once	TRBJ2-3	TRBV10-1	CASSEGRGKTDTQYF	TGCGCCAGCAGTGAGGGCAGGGGGAAAACAGATACGCAGTATTTT
-	-	TRBJ1-1	TRBV5-1	CASSLGQATSEAFF	TGCGCCAGCAGCTTGGGACAGGCGACGAGTGAAGCTTTCTTT
-	few	TRBJ2-1	TRBV5-6	CASSLRWEEQFF	TGTGCCAGCAGCTTGAGGTGGGAAGAGCAGTTCTTC
-	-	TRBJ1-1	TRBV6-2/TRBV6-3	CASSRSGMNTEAFF	TGTGCCAGCAGCCGATCGGGGATGAACACTGAAGCTTTCTTT
TRBD1	-	TRBJ1-1	TRBV6-1	CASSEDRGDTEAFF	TGTGCCAGCAGTGAGGACAGGGGCGACACTGAAGCTTTCTTT
-	-	TRBJ2-7	TRBV11-2	CASSLSGNSYEQYF	TGTGCCAGCAGCTTAAGCGGAAACTCCTACGAGCAGTACTTC